This T cell receptor beta chain is drawn from a study of blood T cell repertoires in COVID-19. Whole-study context: Nucleic acid was either cDNA or gDNA, and it came from T cells, B-cell-depleted T cells, or PBMCs.

Looked up from germline, CDR1 is MNHEY and CDR2 is SVGEGT. Germline trimming cut 6 bases from V and 1 base from J; bases unmatched to any gene: 9. The CDR3 totals 16 residues. Clones were sequenced by immunoSEQ multiplex PCR, and TCRdb holds only the in-frame ones, with some missing. The sample gives some 96,000 clones, 88% of which show up once; approximately 5% is in the top ten. The J gene is TRBJ2-3, the V gene TRBV6-2 or TRBV6-3; 8 bases match TRBD2. The receptor was isolated from a human donor in a cohort sampled during active COVID-19. Sequencing was performed on peripheral blood. The CDR3 region has the DNA TGTGCCAGCAGCCCGCATAGCGGGATCGGCACAGATACGCAGTATTTT. Encoded protein: CASSPHSGIGTDTQYF.